The 3 T cell receptor beta chains reported below all come from one sample, sequenced in a study of blood T cell repertoires in COVID-19. TCRdb keeps only in-frame clones here, not all; method: immunoSEQ multiplex PCR. The sample yields about 74,000 clones, roughly three quarters seen once. Sequencing was done on a sample of peripheral blood. The origin of the receptors is a human donor in a cohort sampled during active COVID-19.

The chain links TRBV18 to TRBJ2-1; tentatively, D is TRBD1 (5 bases). Germline lookup yields CDR1 KGHSH and CDR2 LQKENI. CDR3 length equals 15 residues. V was shortened by 3 bases and J by 1 base, with 10 bases between the two germline ends. The CDR3 sequence: CASSPEQGSYNEQFF. CDR3 in DNA: TGTGCCAGCTCACCCGAGCAGGGTTCCTACAATGAGCAGTTCTTC.

This chain connects TRBV5-6 to TRBJ2-3; 12 bases align to TRBD2. J was trimmed by 2 bases and V by 4 bases; bases with no gene match: 8. Germline lookup yields CDR1 SGHDT and CDR2 YYEEEE. CDR3 length: 17 residues. The DNA for the CDR3 is TGTGCCAGCAGCGCCCGACTAGCGGGGGACCTCACAGATACGCAGTATTTT. It is translated as CASSARLAGDLTDTQYF.

The chain uses TRBV7-8 and TRBJ1-1; no clear D gene. Per the germline V gene, CDR1 is SGHVS and CDR2 is FQNEAQ. Trimming took off 5 bases at V and 1 base at J, with 8 bases between the two ends. This CDR3 has 13 amino acids. CDR3 sequence: CASSRTENTEAFF. The CDR3 DNA reads TGTGCCAGCAGCCGAACAGAGAACACTGAAGCTTTCTTT. The full variable domain, completed using reference TRBV7-8 and TRBJ1-1, is GAGVSQSPRYKVAKRGQDVALRCDPISGHVSLFWYQQALGQGPEFLTYFQNEAQLDKSGLPSDRFFAERPEGSVSTLKIQRTQQEDSAVYLCASSRTENTEAFFGQGTRLTVV.